This T cell receptor beta chain was profiled in a study of T cell responses to AZD1222 COVID-19 vaccine (dated by TCRdb to 2020 to 2022). Background for the entire study: AZD1222 recipients with second doses at about 4 weeks or about 12 weeks were pooled, because spike-specific TCR depth and breadth did not differ between schedules. A total of more than 230 trial participants underwent TCR sequencing, of whom about 200 had received two doses of AZD1222 and roughly 26 had received two doses of the MenACWY control vaccine. Trial participants were enrolled into age subgroups of 18-55, 56-69 and 70-plus years, which contained approximately 150, 28 and 58 TCR-sequenced participants, respectively.

The full study reports these points: A significant rise in spike-specific TCR breadth and depth was observed after two AZD1222 doses relative to day 0 and relative to MenACWY recipients. Because no day 14 peak-response samples were available, the repertoires could be characterized only after the peak T cell response. Nearly half of unique spike-specific TCRs reportedly recognized epitopes outside regions mutated in the B.1.351 and B.1.1.7 variants. In the small 56-69-year group, the increase in depth fell short of significance, most likely because of low power. Conclusions about previously exposed vaccinees were limited because only a handful of AZD1222 recipients were SARS-CoV-2 seropositive at baseline. The vaccine-associated CD4 TCRs covered the entire spike protein, and the dominant responses fell in regions 160-218 and 743-854. Participants were mostly white British, with more females than males. The authors suggested clonal diversity may have been underestimated.

The CDR3 regions of human TCRbeta chains were subjected to immunosequencing. As for how the authors treated the data: Repertoire TCRs were matched against a reference library of SARS-CoV-2-specific TCRs generated with the MIRA antigen-specificity platform. Breadth was defined as the fraction of unique TCRs that were SARS-CoV-2-associated, and depth was defined as the fraction of total T cells that were SARS-CoV-2-associated. Using the MIRA data, each spike-specific TCR was mapped to the spike region that the TCR reacts to and placed in a CD4 or CD8 class. Log10-transformed breadth and depth values were compared by one-way ANOVA with Sidak's multiple comparisons tests. TCRdb stores this immuneACCESS table with in-frame sequences only. Part of the clones is absent; in the studies checked, under half of the shortfall reflects unresolved V genes, and no reason is known for the rest. For V, J and clone size, that table is used; D and trimming come from the DNA. The sample contains 90,000 to 120,000 clones, 70% to 90% of them found a single time. The ten biggest clones cover over 15% of the sample.

Concerning this clone itself: The clone's antigen remains unknown. No per-base quality is available; no much larger clone lies one base away.

In the germline V gene, CDR1 corresponds to MGHRA and CDR2 to YSYEKL. Counted from cysteine to phenylalanine, this CDR3 has 17 amino acids. Only CDR3 DNA is held: 51 bases, read in frame from base 1. V was cut back by 1 base and J by 6 bases, leaving a gap of 19 bases between them. The sample's time point label, in plain terms: baseline before first vaccination. Vaccinee samples were obtained from the UK trials COV001 and COV002, which included a single-blind randomized controlled phase 2/3 trial of AZD1222 (ChAdOx1 nCoV-19) in healthy adults. For TCRbeta chain sequencing, PBMC samples from trial participants were taken at day 0 and at day 28 after the second dose.

This TCR was sampled from an adult in good health. This chain is built from TRBV4-1 and TRBJ2-1, with the D gene not clear enough to name. The sequences come from peripheral blood, collected on day 0 of AZD1222 vaccination. CDR3 protein: CASSQGPPPQGPNEQFF. The nucleotide sequence reads as follows: TGCGCCAGCAGCCAAGGTCCCCCGCCCCAAGGGCCCAATGAGCAGTTCTTC.